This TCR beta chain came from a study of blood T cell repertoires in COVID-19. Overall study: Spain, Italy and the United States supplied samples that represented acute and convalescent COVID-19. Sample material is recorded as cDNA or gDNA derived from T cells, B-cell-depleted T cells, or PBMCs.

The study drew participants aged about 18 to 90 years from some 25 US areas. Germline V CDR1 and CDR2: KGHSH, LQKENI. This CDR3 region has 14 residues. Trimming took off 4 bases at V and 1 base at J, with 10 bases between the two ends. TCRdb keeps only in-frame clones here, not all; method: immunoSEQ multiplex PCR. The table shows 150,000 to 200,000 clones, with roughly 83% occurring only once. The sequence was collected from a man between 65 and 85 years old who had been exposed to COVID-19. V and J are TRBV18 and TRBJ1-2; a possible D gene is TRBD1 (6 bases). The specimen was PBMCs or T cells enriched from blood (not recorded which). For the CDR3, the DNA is TGTGCCAGCTCACGGACAGCAGATAACTATGGCTACACCTTC. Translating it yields CASSRTADNYGYTF.